The clone carrying this TCR beta chain was detected ten times or more. The antigen is undetermined. Arm-PCR of CDR3 regions and iRepertoire HTBI primers were the basis on which TCR beta libraries were built. Original data processing: Across the samples, identification revealed fewer than 75 TRBV and about 15 TRBJ segments. TCRdb ran MiXCR on the multiplex PCR reads and lists one entry per CDR3 protein. What appears here as the V and J calls and clone size reflects TCRdb's work, not the paper's. The sample lists 400,000 to 650,000 distinct CDR3 sequences, about 16% occurring once. Indicated time point: newly diagnosed GD, antithyroid drugs for less than 3 months. There was RNA extracted from PBMCs, and the TCR library was made from it. This sample stems from a study of regulatory T cells in long-lasting Graves disease. Whole-study context: Antithyroid drugs had been given to newly diagnosed Graves' patients for under 3 months. Study-level points and caveats: TRBV28 was favored in persistent disease, as were TRBJ1-2 and TRBJ2-5.

This CDR3 has 15 amino acids. Trimming shortened V by 3 bases and J by 4 bases, and 15 bases separated the two germline ends. The V gene's germline CDR1 is MNHNS and CDR2 SASEGT. A further study also used this sample, focusing on T cells in Graves' hyperthyroidism and ophthalmopathy. This second study says: A model built on 13 V-J features separated ophthalmopathy from stable hyperthyroidism.

This specimen was peripheral blood mononuclear cells (PBMCs), taken at new diagnosis, from a patient treated with antithyroid drugs. The rearrangement joins TRBV6-1 to TRBJ1-2; D remains unclear. The source of this sequence is a woman in her forties or fifties with Graves disease. CDR3 DNA: TGTGCCAGCAGTGAGAGACGGCTTCAAGGCTATGGCTACACCTTC. Protein sequence: CASSERRLQGYGYTF.